The rows below give T cell receptor beta chains drawn from one sample of a study of blood T cells in healthy people across ages. Each CDR3 protein is one row after TCRdb ran MiXCR on the 5' RACE reads. The sample lists around 1,500,000 distinct CDR3 sequences, about 30% occurring once. The specimen sequenced was blood. The receptor set was obtained from a woman aged 25-40 years in good health. The CDR3 runs from the conserved cysteine through the conserved F or W. Each record gives: V gene, D gene, clone size, J gene, CDR3 protein, CDR3 DNA. A D gene is named only where the DNA matches it firmly. Clone size appears in some rows only: once, few, many, or a class for an expanded clone.

>TRBV7-2|TRBD1|few|TRBJ2-5
CASSAWGTGGGETQYF
TGTGCCAGCAGCGCATGGGGGACAGGGGGAGGAGAGACCCAGTACTTC
>TRBV5-1|TRBD1|.|TRBJ2-5
CASRQGSTETQYF
TGCGCCAGCCGACAGGGGTCGACAGAGACCCAGTACTTC
>TRBV29-1|.|few|TRBJ2-3
CSVEMGRGQYF
TGCAGCGTTGAAATGGGCCGAGGGCAGTATTTT
>TRBV20-1|.|many|TRBJ2-3
CSSILAATDTQYF
TGCAGTTCGATACTAGCCGCCACAGATACGCAGTATTTT
>TRBV6-5|TRBD1|few|TRBJ2-7
CASSGPGQGVHEQYF
TGTGCCAGCAGTGGGCCGGGACAGGGAGTCCACGAGCAGTACTTC
>TRBV7-3|.|.|TRBJ2-1
CASSLTPNTYNEQFF
TGTGCCAGCAGCTTAACGCCGAACACTTACAATGAGCAGTTCTTC
>TRBV7-7|.|few|TRBJ2-4
CASSLEWANEQYF
TGTGCCAGCAGCTTAGAGTGGGCCAATGAGCAGTACTTC
>TRBV20-1|TRBD1|.|TRBJ2-1
CSASTGSSYEQFF
TGCAGTGCCTCGACAGGGAGCTCCTACGAGCAGTTCTTC
>TRBV20-1|TRBD2|.|TRBJ2-7
CSARASNGLAYEQYF
TGCAGTGCTAGAGCCTCAAATGGACTAGCGTACGAGCAGTACTTC
>TRBV20-1|TRBD1|few|TRBJ2-7
CSAGTLTGEQYF
TGCAGTGCTGGAACCTTGACAGGGGAGCAGTACTTC
>TRBV5-6|.|.|TRBJ1-2
CASSLVGRTYGYTF
TGTGCCAGCAGCTTGGTCGGACGGACCTATGGCTACACCTTC
>TRBV6-6|TRBD1|.|TRBJ1-4
CASRKGTGATNEKLFF
TGTGCCAGCAGAAAGGGGACAGGGGCAACTAATGAAAAACTGTTTTTT
>TRBV29-1|TRBD2|.|TRBJ2-3
CSVEYPAGGLADTQYF
TGCAGCGTTGAATATCCCGCGGGGGGGCTCGCAGATACGCAGTATTTT
>TRBV7-2|TRBD2|few|TRBJ2-5
CASSLSGGAWKTQYF
TGTGCCAGCAGCCTTAGCGGGGGGGCCTGGAAGACCCAGTACTTC
>TRBV7-6|.|.|TRBJ1-1
CASSSWLADTEAFF
TGTGCCAGCAGCTCCTGGCTGGCCGACACTGAAGCTTTTTTT
>TRBV3-1|.|.|TRBJ1-2
CANSRTQGNYGYTF
TGTGCCAACAGCCGGACCCAGGGGAACTATGGCTACACCTTC
>TRBV29-1|TRBD1|.|TRBJ1-2
CSVAQGQGNYGYTF
TGCAGCGTTGCGCAAGGACAGGGAAACTATGGCTACACCTTC
>TRBV5-1|TRBD1|many|TRBJ2-3
CASSLGDRGSTDTQYF
TGCGCCAGCAGCTTGGGGGACAGGGGAAGCACAGATACGCAGTATTTT
>TRBV6-1|TRBD1|.|TRBJ1-5
CASRDPWTGKPQHF
TGTGCCAGCAGAGACCCCTGGACAGGGAAGCCCCAGCATTTT
>TRBV7-9|.|few|TRBJ2-3
CASSYLSGSDTQYF
TGTGCCAGCAGCTACCTAAGCGGGTCAGATACGCAGTATTTT
>TRBV5-1|.|.|TRBJ2-1
CVSSSGGYSYNEQFF
TGCGTCAGCAGTTCTGGGGGGTACTCCTACAATGAGCAGTTCTTC
>TRBV20-1|.|few|TRBJ1-5
CSAPALGQFNQPQHF
TGCAGTGCTCCTGCCCTTGGGCAGTTTAATCAGCCCCAGCATTTT
>TRBV7-9|.|few|TRBJ1-5
CASSPGFSDGNQPQHF
TGTGCCAGCAGCCCGGGGTTCTCCGACGGCAATCAGCCCCAGCATTTT
>TRBV6-5|.|.|TRBJ2-2
CASSTSNTGELFF
TGTGCCAGCAGCACTAGCAACACCGGGGAGCTGTTTTTT
>TRBV5-1|TRBD1|.|TRBJ1-2
CASSLGDREKRGANYGYTF
TGCGCCAGCTCGTTAGGTGACAGGGAAAAGAGGGGTGCTAACTATGGCTACACCTTC
>TRBV2|.|few|TRBJ2-4
CASSLRGGGENIQYF
TGTGCCAGCAGCCTCAGAGGGGGGGGTGAAAACATTCAGTACTTC
>TRBV29-1|.|few|TRBJ2-7
CSVEDLSLFGYEQYF
TGCAGCGTTGAAGATCTATCCCTCTTCGGCTACGAGCAGTACTTC
>TRBV9|TRBD2|.|TRBJ2-1
CASREGGTSGNGEQFF
TGTGCCAGCAGGGAGGGGGGGACTAGCGGGAACGGTGAGCAGTTCTTC
>TRBV29-1|.|.|TRBJ1-1
CGVEQQSNTEAFF
TGCGGCGTTGAACAACAGTCGAACACTGAAGCTTTCTTT
>TRBV24-1|TRBD2|few|TRBJ2-1
CATDSGRGDEQFF
TGTGCCACAGATAGCGGGAGAGGGGATGAGCAGTTCTTC
>TRBV5-1|.|few|TRBJ2-3
CASSLALSGTDTQYF
TGCGCCAGCAGCTTGGCCCTTAGCGGAACAGATACGCAGTATTTT
>TRBV5-1|.|.|TRBJ2-6
CASRSHRGSGANVLTF
TGCGCCAGCAGGTCTCATCGGGGGTCTGGGGCCAACGTCCTGACTTTC
>TRBV29-1|.|few|TRBJ1-1
CSVVEAGAFF
TGCAGCGTTGTTGAGGCCGGGGCTTTCTTT
>TRBV6-2/TRBV6-3|TRBD2|few|TRBJ2-1
CASSYPQIAGDYNEQFF
TGTGCCAGCAGTTACCCACAAATAGCGGGGGACTACAATGAGCAGTTCTTC
>TRBV10-1|TRBD1|few|TRBJ2-1
CASSTDRYTNNEQFF
TGCGCCAGCAGTACGGACAGGTACACCAACAATGAGCAGTTCTTC
>TRBV24-1|.|.|TRBJ2-7
CATSKGHPWVYEQYF
TGTGCCACTTCGAAAGGGCACCCTTGGGTTTACGAGCAGTACTTC
>TRBV12-3/TRBV12-4|TRBD2|many|TRBJ2-7
CASTERTGTTYEQYF
TGTGCCAGCACTGAACGTACCGGGACTACTTACGAGCAGTACTTC
>TRBV5-5|.|many|TRBJ2-7
CASRDMTGTYEQYF
TGTGCCAGCAGGGACATGACAGGAACCTACGAGCAGTACTTC
>TRBV5-1|TRBD2|many|TRBJ2-1
CASSQRLAGMNEQFF
TGCGCCAGCAGCCAGCGACTAGCGGGAATGAATGAGCAGTTCTTC
>TRBV5-1|.|few|TRBJ2-7
CASGLSSAVYEQYF
TGCGCCAGCGGGTTGAGTTCCGCGGTCTACGAGCAGTACTTC
>TRBV4-1|TRBD2|few|TRBJ2-3
CASSQSDGGGGTDTQYF
TGCGCCAGCAGCCAATCTGACGGCGGGGGGGGCACAGATACGCAGTATTTT
>TRBV12-3/TRBV12-4|TRBD1|many|TRBJ1-2
CASSPRGLHYGYTF
TGTGCCAGCAGTCCCAGGGGGCTCCACTATGGCTACACCTTC
>TRBV12-5|TRBD2|few|TRBJ2-3
CASGFLVAGSYTDTQYF
TGTGCTAGTGGTTTCTTGGTAGCGGGCTCATACACAGATACGCAGTATTTT
>TRBV7-2|.|many|TRBJ2-1
CASSLVTFGGEQFF
TGTGCCAGCAGCTTAGTGACTTTTGGGGGTGAGCAGTTCTTC
>TRBV5-5|TRBD2|.|TRBJ2-7
CASSFEGSGGLYEQYF
TGTGCCAGCAGTTTCGAGGGGAGCGGGGGACTCTACGAGCAGTACTTC
>TRBV6-1|TRBD2|.|TRBJ2-3
CASSVLAGGRDDTQYF
TGTGCCAGCAGTGTTCTAGCGGGGGGGCGAGATGATACGCAGTATTTT
>TRBV10-1|.|.|TRBJ2-3
CASKDPRTDTQYF
TGCGCCAGCAAGGACCCTCGCACAGATACGCAGTATTTT
>TRBV6-1|.|.|TRBJ1-2
CASSSSWGSHGYTF
TGTGCCAGCAGTTCGAGTTGGGGGAGTCATGGCTACACCTTC
>TRBV20-1|.|.|TRBJ2-7
CSAERPGDPFYEQYF
TGCAGTGCTGAGAGACCCGGCGACCCATTCTACGAGCAGTACTTC
>TRBV30|.|many|TRBJ2-1
CAWESNYNEQFF
TGTGCCTGGGAATCAAACTACAATGAGCAGTTCTTC
>TRBV13|.|.|TRBJ2-5
CASSLNGWGTQETQYF
TGTGCCAGCAGCTTAAACGGGTGGGGGACCCAAGAGACCCAGTACTTC
>TRBV20-1|TRBD2|few|TRBJ2-4
CSASHLAGDNEQYF
TGCAGTGCTAGTCACCTAGCGGGAGACAATGAGCAGTACTTC
>TRBV11-1|.|many|TRBJ2-5
CASSQGRTQYF
TGTGCCAGCAGCCAAGGCAGGACCCAGTACTTC
>TRBV20-1|TRBD1|many|TRBJ2-1
CSARDMGTGEVMTFF
TGCAGTGCTAGAGATATGGGGACAGGGGAGGTGATGACGTTCTTC
>TRBV30|.|.|TRBJ1-5
CAWSVPGVINQPQHF
TGTGCCTGGAGTGTACCGGGAGTTATCAATCAGCCCCAGCATTTT
>TRBV2|TRBD2|.|TRBJ2-1
CASRPPSGLGDEQVF
TGTGCCAGCAGGCCTCCTAGCGGCCTTGGTGATGAGCAGGTCTTC
>TRBV24-1|.|few|TRBJ2-1
CATSDSGGPGYEQFF
TGTGCCACCAGTGACTCCGGAGGGCCGGGTTATGAGCAGTTCTTC
>TRBV5-1|.|few|TRBJ2-1
CASSLVGMEQFF
TGCGCCAGCAGCTTGGTAGGTATGGAGCAGTTCTTC
>TRBV12-3/TRBV12-4|TRBD1|.|TRBJ1-5
CASSFGTGGGQPQHF
TGTGCCAGCAGTTTCGGGACAGGGGGCGGTCAGCCCCAGCATTTT
>TRBV7-3|TRBD2|.|TRBJ2-4
CASSPRRIGGGDEQYF
TGTGCCAGCAGCCCCCGACGGATCGGGGGGGGCGATGAGCAGTACTTC